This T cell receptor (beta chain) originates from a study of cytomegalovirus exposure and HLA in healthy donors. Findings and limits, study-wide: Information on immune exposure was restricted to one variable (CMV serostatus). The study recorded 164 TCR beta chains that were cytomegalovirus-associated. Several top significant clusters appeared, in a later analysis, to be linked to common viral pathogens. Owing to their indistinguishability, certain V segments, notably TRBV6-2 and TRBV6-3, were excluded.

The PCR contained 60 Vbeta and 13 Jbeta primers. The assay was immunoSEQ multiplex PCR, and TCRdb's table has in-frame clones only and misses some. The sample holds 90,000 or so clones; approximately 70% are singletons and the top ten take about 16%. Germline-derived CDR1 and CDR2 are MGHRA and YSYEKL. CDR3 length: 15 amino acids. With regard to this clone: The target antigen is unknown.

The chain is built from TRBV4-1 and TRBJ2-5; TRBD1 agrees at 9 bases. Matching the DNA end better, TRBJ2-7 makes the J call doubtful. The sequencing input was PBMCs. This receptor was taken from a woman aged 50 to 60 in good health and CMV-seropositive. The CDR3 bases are TGCGCCAGCAGCCAAAGGGGGACAGGGAACTACGAGCAGTACTTC. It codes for CASSQRGTGNYEQYF.